The 4 T cell receptor beta chains below were found in one sample sequenced in a study of blood T cell repertoires in COVID-19 (dated by TCRdb to between 2020 and 2021). Library generation was performed with the immunoSEQ multiplex PCR assay. The immuneACCESS repertoire file appears here via TCRdb, limited to in-frame rearrangements. These files lack a portion of the clones; in checked studies, under half of the deficit traces to unresolved V genes, and the cause of the others is not known. Here the sample has more than 250,000 clones; roughly 85% occur a single time. Roughly 4.6% of the sample is held by the ten biggest clonotypes. Sequencing was done on a sample of peripheral blood. These TCRs come from a middle-aged man with active or convalescent COVID-19.

This clone occurred a few times. This chain connects TRBV10-1 to TRBJ2-2; D possibly corresponds to TRBD2 (6 bases). Germline CDR1 and CDR2: WNHNN and SYGVQD (reference sequence). V was pared by 6 bases and J by 2 bases, with 13 bases between. This CDR3 is 15 amino acids long. The DNA of the CDR3 is TGCGCCAGCAGCCCCGGACTATTTAACACCGGGGAGCTGTTTTTT. Translated, it gives CASSPGLFNTGELFF.

The CDR3 protein is CASSSLAGGNYEQYF. The DNA of the CDR3 is TGTGCCAGCAGTTCCCTAGCGGGAGGCAACTACGAGCAGTACTTC. V gene TRBV27 combines with J gene TRBJ2-7; TRBD2 matches at 11 bases. This CDR3 is built from 15 residues. The germline CDR1 and CDR2 sequences are MNHEY and SMNVEV (reference sequence). The junction had 5 bases not matched to a gene; V was cut back by 4 bases and J by 3 bases.

This clone was observed a single time. This chain's CDR3 is CASSLAEVAQETQYF. The CDR3 DNA reads TGTGCCAGCAGCTTAGCGGAGGTTGCTCAAGAGACCCAGTACTTC. The chain has TRBV7-9 and TRBJ2-5, with a possible D match to TRBD2 (5 bases). The CDR3 is 15 amino acids. Trimming stripped 0 bases from V and 2 bases from J, with 10 bases between. The V gene's germline CDR1 is SEHNR and CDR2 FQNEAQ (reference sequence).

The chain uses TRBV5-6 and TRBJ2-3; TRBD2 matches 13 bases. V trimming: 5 bases; J trimming: 2 bases; junction bases outside the gene matches: 5. Germline loops: CDR1 SGHDT, CDR2 YYEEEE. The length of the CDR3 is 16 residues. The CDR3 bases are TGTGCCAGCAGGTTGACTAGCGGGAGGCTCACAGATACGCAGTATTTT. Translated, it gives CASRLTSGRLTDTQYF.